This record concerns one T cell receptor (beta chain) sequence. The target antigen is unknown. Original processing methods: Junction-only immunoSEQ sequences carried no quality scores, so filtering differed. Data came from immunoSEQ multiplex PCR; TCRdb stores just in-frame clones and leaves some out. Clone size and the V and J calls come from that table; the DNA yielded D and trimming. The table records more than 2 million clones, roughly 95% of them present only once. This sample was included in a study of shared clonotypes between healthy human individuals. Study details: The study used three CD4 naive, three CD4 memory, two CD8 naive and one CD8 memory plate per donor.

Broader study findings: The generation probabilities recorded for non-shared clonotypes fell below those of clonotypes shared by all four donors. Larger estimated richness was generally recorded for naive subsets relative to memory subsets.

Trimming at V came to 2 bases and at J to 3 bases, leaving 3 bases not matched to a gene. Germline assignment: CDR1 MNHEY and CDR2 SVGAGI. The CDR3 has 14 amino acids. J is TRBJ2-7 and V is TRBV6-5, with TRBD2 matching over 8 bases. Sequencing was performed on naive CD4+ T cells sorted from blood. Subset defined: CD45RA+ positively selected. This clonotype originated in a man between 18 and 29 years old in good health. CDR3 nucleotide sequence: TGTGCCAGCAGTTACATAGCGGGATACTACGAGCAGTACTTC. Its translation: CASSYIAGYYEQYF.